Below, 17 T cell receptor beta chains from the same sample are listed, as sequenced in a study of blood T cell repertoires in COVID-19. Generated by immunoSEQ multiplex PCR, the TCRdb table keeps only in-frame clones and is missing some. The sample includes approximately 200,000 clones, more than 80% of them seen just once. Sample: peripheral blood. These receptors were taken from an elderly woman with acute or convalescent COVID-19.

J is TRBJ1-1 and V is TRBV11-3; weak D call: TRBD1 (5 bases). The CDR3 is made up of 14 amino acids. Germline V lookup: CDR1 SGHNT, CDR2 YENEEA. V lost 3 bases, J lost 6 bases, and 14 bases lay in between. The CDR3: CASSFPRQRSEAFF. The CDR3 DNA reads as TGTGCCAGCAGCTTTCCAAGACAGAGGTCTGAAGCTTTCTTT.

The CDR3 loop is CASSLGPVYEQYF. The CDR3 coding sequence is TGTGCCAGCAGCTTGGGCCCAGTCTACGAGCAGTACTTC. This chain connects TRBV7-2 to TRBJ2-7; D ambiguous. This CDR3 contains 13 residues. V was trimmed by 3 bases and J by 3 bases, leaving 9 bases between them. The germline gives CDR1 SGHTA, CDR2 FQGNSA.

The V gene is TRBV19, the J gene TRBJ1-1; D is perhaps TRBD1 (6 bases). The CDR3 contains 14 residues. V was trimmed by 8 bases and J by 0 bases, leaving 13 bases between them. Germline V lookup: CDR1 LNHDA, CDR2 SQIVND (reference sequence). The CDR3 spells CASWDRTVNTEAFF. Written as DNA, the CDR3 is TGTGCCAGTTGGGATCGGACAGTGAACACTGAAGCTTTCTTT.

The J gene is TRBJ1-5, the V gene TRBV28, with 9 bases that match TRBD1. The CDR3 has 15 residues. Germline trimming cut 0 bases from V and 9 bases from J; bases unmatched to any gene: 6. Germline assignment: CDR1 MDHEN and CDR2 SYDVKM. CDR3 region: CASSLWGEGQGPQHF. As DNA, the CDR3 is TGTGCCAGCAGTTTATGGGGGGAGGGACAGGGGCCCCAGCATTTT.

This chain links TRBV6-2 or TRBV6-3 with TRBJ1-2, with 7 bases aligning to TRBD1. Germline V gives CDR1 MNHEY, CDR2 SVGEGT. The CDR3 runs 14 residues. After removal of 2 bases from V and 4 bases from J, the junction contained 4 bases not matched to a gene. The CDR3 DNA reads as TGTGCCAGCAGTTACAGGGGGCAAGGCTATGGCTACACCTTC. This translates into CASSYRGQGYGYTF.

The chain is built from TRBV6-2 or TRBV6-3 and TRBJ1-1, with D possibly being TRBD1 (5 bases). From germline, CDR1 is MNHEY and CDR2 SVGEGT. The CDR3 contains 15 residues. Between the trimmed V and J ends, which lost 4 bases and 0 bases, there was a span of 12 bases. This CDR3 is CASSFQGVLNTEAFF. CDR3 nucleotides: TGTGCCAGCAGTTTCCAGGGCGTTCTGAACACTGAAGCTTTCTTT.

The J gene is TRBJ1-1, the V gene TRBV29-1, with 7 bases matching TRBD1. The V gene's germline CDR1 is SQVTM and CDR2 ANQGSEA. The CDR3 is 14 amino acids. The J segment lost 0 bases and the V segment lost 6 bases, leaving 7 bases of the junction unmatched. This CDR3 reads CSVGGGQVNTEAFF. The DNA for the CDR3 is TGCAGCGTGGGGGGCGGACAGGTGAACACTGAAGCTTTCTTT. Complete variable domain (other parts from reference TRBV29-1 and TRBJ1-1): SAVISQKPSRDICQRGTSLTIQCQVDSQVTMMFWYRQQPGQSLTLIATANQGSEATYESGFVIDKFPISRPNLTFSTLTVSNMSPEDSSIYLCSVGGGQVNTEAFFGQGTRLTVV.

The chain has TRBV5-1 and TRBJ2-3; D possibly corresponds to TRBD1 (8 bases). The germline V gene encodes CDR1 SGHRS and CDR2 YFSETQ. The V end lost 2 bases, the J end lost 2 bases, and 12 bases lay between the germline ends. This CDR3 is built from 15 residues. The DNA for the CDR3 is TGCGCCAGCAGCTTACAGGGGGGGTACACAGATACGCAGTATTTT. It yields the protein CASSLQGGYTDTQYF.

This clone appeared a few times. This chain uses TRBV4-3 with TRBJ1-2, with 9 bases matching TRBD1. This CDR3 comprises 19 residues. CDR1 is LGHNA and CDR2 is YSLEER in the germline V gene. Trimming at V came to 6 bases and at J to 2 bases, leaving 19 bases not matched to a gene. CDR3 sequence reads: CASSQQPITGGASNYGYTF. CDR3 DNA sequence: TGCGCCAGCAGTCAACAACCCATCACAGGGGGCGCTTCCAACTATGGCTACACCTTC.

This clone has just one count. J is TRBJ1-3 and V is TRBV4-2, with D possibly being TRBD1 (5 bases). There are 17 residues in the CDR3. Trimming stripped 0 bases from V and 0 bases from J, with 12 bases between. Germline values: CDR1 LGHNA, CDR2 YNFKEQ. The CDR3 bases are TGTGCCAGCAGCCAAGATCCAAGGGGCTCCTCTGGAAACACCATATATTTT. Protein: CASSQDPRGSSGNTIYF.

The chain links TRBV30 to TRBJ1-2; D gene uncertain. The CDR3 is 14 amino acids. Germline V gives CDR1 GTSNPN, CDR2 SVGIG (reference sequence). V gave up 0 bases and J gave up 1 base, with 9 bases separating them. The DNA for the CDR3 is TGTGCCTGGAGTGTACTCGGAGTTAACTATGGCTACACCTTC. Its protein product is CAWSVLGVNYGYTF.

The rearrangement links TRBV5-1 to TRBJ2-2; D is unclear. Germline CDR1 and CDR2: SGHRS and YFSETQ. V was trimmed by 5 bases and J by 2 bases, leaving 4 bases between them. The CDR3 has 12 amino acids. The CDR3 reads CASSSNTGELFF. The CDR3 DNA is TGCGCCAGCAGTTCTAACACCGGGGAGCTGTTTTTT.

V usage is TRBV6-2 or TRBV6-3 and J usage is TRBJ1-2; perhaps TRBD1 as D (6 bases). Per the germline V gene, CDR1 is MNHEY and CDR2 is SVGEGT. The CDR3 is 16 residues long. V was cut by 6 bases and J by 5 bases, with 22 bases left in between. The DNA of the CDR3 is TGTGCCAGCAGCAGGGACACGGGAAGAGTTGCTTATGGCTACACCTTC. Residues: CASSRDTGRVAYGYTF.

The rearrangement uses TRBV11-3 and TRBJ2-7; D is possibly TRBD2 (7 bases). The CDR3 loop spans 12 amino acids. V dropped 5 bases and J dropped 6 bases, with 11 bases sitting between them. Per the germline V gene, CDR1 is SGHNT and CDR2 is YENEEA. The CDR3 DNA reads TGTGCCAGCAGCGCGGGGGCCTTCGAGCAGTACTTC. This gives the protein CASSAGAFEQYF.

This clone was seen more than once but under ten times. The J gene is TRBJ2-3, the V gene TRBV12-3 or TRBV12-4; 8 bases map to TRBD1. Trimming cost V 3 bases and J 14 bases; bases outside gene matches: 10. The CDR3 runs to 13 residues. CDR3 in amino acids: CASSFMLGTGLYF. As DNA, the CDR3 is TGTGCCAGCAGTTTTATGCTCGGGACAGGTCTGTATTTT.

This clone appeared once. This chain joins TRBV19 and TRBJ2-7; 7 bases are a match to TRBD1. Germline V gives CDR1 LNHDA, CDR2 SQIVND (reference sequence). V shed 4 bases, J shed 3 bases, and the junction held 9 bases outside the gene matches. The CDR3 consists of 15 residues. In DNA, the CDR3 is TGTGCCAGTAGTAGGACAGAGGGGGCTAACTACGAGCAGTACTTC. Encoded protein: CASSRTEGANYEQYF. The variable domain in full, completed from reference TRBV19 and TRBJ2-7, reads DGGITQSPKYLFRKEGQNVTLSCEQNLNHDAMYWYRQDPGQGLRLIYYSQIVNDFQKGDIAEGYSVSREKKESFPLTVTSAQKNPTAFYLCASSRTEGANYEQYFGPGTRLTVT.

The chain combines TRBV30 with TRBJ1-1; 8 bases fit TRBD1. From germline, CDR1 is GTSNPN and CDR2 SVGIG (reference sequence). CDR3 length: 15 amino acids. Trimming took 0 bases from V and 3 from J; bases not matched to a gene: 6. CDR3 residues: CAWSVLATGDTEAFF. In DNA form, the CDR3 reads TGTGCCTGGAGTGTATTAGCGACAGGGGACACTGAAGCTTTCTTT.